This TCR beta chain appears in the sequencing data of a study of cytomegalovirus exposure and HLA in healthy donors. Overall study: Tens of millions of unique TCRs from HLA-typed donors made up an early data release. Study results and limitations: Earlier results showed most TCR beta V segments being productive about 90% or about 30% of the time.

This CDR3 comprises 15 residues. V was cut by 2 bases and J by 2 bases, with 12 bases left in between. In germline, CDR1 is LNHDA, CDR2 SQIVND (reference sequence). PCR was performed using 60 Vbeta and 13 Jbeta primers. TCRdb's copy holds only in-frame clones and misses some; the assay was immunoSEQ multiplex PCR. This sample's table has approximately 170,000 clones. On this clone: Its antigen is not known.

This TCR was sampled from a woman aged 18-29 years in good health and CMV-seropositive. V gene TRBV19 combines with J gene TRBJ1-1; D not resolved. Source material: PBMCs. CDR3 loop: CASSISSGVNTEAFF. The CDR3 DNA reads as TGTGCCAGTAGTATAAGCTCCGGGGTTAACACTGAAGCTTTCTTT.